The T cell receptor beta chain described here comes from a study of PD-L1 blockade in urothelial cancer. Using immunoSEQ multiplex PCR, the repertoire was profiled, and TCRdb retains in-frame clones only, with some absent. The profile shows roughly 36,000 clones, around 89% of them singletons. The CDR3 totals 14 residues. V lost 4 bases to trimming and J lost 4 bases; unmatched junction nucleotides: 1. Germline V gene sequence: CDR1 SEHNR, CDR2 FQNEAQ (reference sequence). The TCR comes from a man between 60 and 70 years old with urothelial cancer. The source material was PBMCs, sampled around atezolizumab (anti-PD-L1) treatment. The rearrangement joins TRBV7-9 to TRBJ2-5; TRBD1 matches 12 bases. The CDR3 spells CASSWDRGRETQYF. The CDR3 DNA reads TGTGCCAGCAGCTGGGACAGGGGGCGAGAGACCCAGTACTTC.